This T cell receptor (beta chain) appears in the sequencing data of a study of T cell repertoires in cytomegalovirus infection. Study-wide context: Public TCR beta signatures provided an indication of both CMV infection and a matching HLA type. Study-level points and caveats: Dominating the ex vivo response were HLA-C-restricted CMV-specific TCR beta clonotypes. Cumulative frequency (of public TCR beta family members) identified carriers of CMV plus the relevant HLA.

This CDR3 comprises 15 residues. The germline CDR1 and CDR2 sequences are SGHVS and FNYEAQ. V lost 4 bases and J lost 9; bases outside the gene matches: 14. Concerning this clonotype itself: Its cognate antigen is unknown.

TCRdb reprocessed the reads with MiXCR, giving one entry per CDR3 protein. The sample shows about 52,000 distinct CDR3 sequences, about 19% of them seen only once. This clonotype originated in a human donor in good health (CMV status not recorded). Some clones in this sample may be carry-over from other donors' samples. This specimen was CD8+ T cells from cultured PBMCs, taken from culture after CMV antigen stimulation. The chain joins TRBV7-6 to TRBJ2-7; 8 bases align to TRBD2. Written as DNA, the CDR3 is TGTGCCAGCAGCTCCGGGGGGGTGCCTACCCCCTTGCAGTACTTC. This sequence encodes CASSSGGVPTPLQYF.